This T cell receptor (beta chain) was captured in a study of blood T cell repertoires in COVID-19. Study in general: Nucleic acid was either cDNA or gDNA, and it came from T cells, B-cell-depleted T cells, or PBMCs.

In the original analysis: Reference gene primer amplification gave nucleated cell count estimates. The assay was immunoSEQ multiplex PCR, and TCRdb's table has in-frame clones only and misses some. V and J calls and clone size come straight from that table; D and trimming were deduced from the DNA. The sample lists about 430,000 clones, 70% to 90% occurring once. Participant-reported clinical history was the basis for cohort assignment. The V gene's germline CDR1 is SGHTA and CDR2 FQGNSA. Losses at the gene ends were 2 bases for V and 7 bases for J; bases not matched to a gene: 7. This CDR3 comprises 15 residues.

This receptor was taken from a woman aged 18-30 years who had been exposed to COVID-19. V is TRBV7-2 and J is TRBJ2-1; 8 bases align to TRBD1. The specimen sequenced was PBMCs or T cells enriched from blood (not recorded which). DNA for the CDR3: TGTGCCAGCAGCTTAATGCAGGGGGCGGTTAATGAGCAGTTCTTC. The encoded protein is CASSLMQGAVNEQFF. The whole variable domain, remainder taken from reference TRBV7-2 and TRBJ2-1, is GAGVSQSPSNKVTEKGKDVELRCDPISGHTALYWYRQSLGQGLEFLIYFQGNSAPDKSGLPSDRFSAERTGGSVSTLTIQRTQQEDSAVYLCASSLMQGAVNEQFFGPGTRLTVL.